Presented here are 5 T cell receptor beta chains from one specimen sequenced in a study of cytomegalovirus exposure and HLA in healthy donors. The PCR employed 60 Vbeta primers together with 13 Jbeta primers. Here immunoSEQ multiplex PCR was the method, and the copy in TCRdb shows in-frame clones only, minus some. This repertoire shows about 160,000 clones, approximately 70% found once; its top ten account for approximately 7.1%. The sequenced sample consisted of PBMCs. The receptor source for this set is a man aged 40-49 years in good health and CMV-seropositive.

This chain connects TRBV14 to TRBJ2-1; D is unresolved. V was pared by 3 bases and J by 8 bases, with 20 bases between. The CDR3 length is 16 residues. Germline V gene lookup returns CDR1 SGHDN and CDR2 FVKESK. The CDR3: CASSQASESTQDEQFF. CDR3 nucleotide sequence: TGTGCCAGCAGCCAGGCAAGTGAGTCAACCCAGGATGAGCAGTTCTTC.

The rearrangement uses TRBV7-2 and TRBJ1-2; D not certain. The CDR3 has 12 amino acids. The V end lost 5 bases, the J end lost 8 bases, and 12 bases lay between the germline ends. The germline gives CDR1 SGHTA, CDR2 FQGNSA. The CDR3 sequence is CASSTGASGYTF. For the CDR3, the DNA is TGTGCCAGCAGCACGGGTGCCTCGGGCTACACCTTC.

The rearrangement uses TRBV7-3 and TRBJ2-7, with 12 bases matching TRBD1. Germline V gene lookup returns CDR1 SGHTA and CDR2 FQGTGA. The CDR3 is 15 residues long. J gave up 6 bases and V 2 bases, and 5 bases lay outside the gene matches. CDR3 sequence reads: CASSLASGQGAEQYF. The CDR3 DNA reads TGTGCCAGCAGCTTAGCGTCGGGACAGGGGGCCGAGCAGTACTTC.

V usage is TRBV18 and J usage is TRBJ1-1, with D tentatively TRBD1 (6 bases). Germline V gives CDR1 KGHSH, CDR2 LQKENI. The CDR3 runs 13 residues. The V end lost 8 bases, the J end lost 5 bases, and 15 bases lay between the germline ends. This CDR3 is CASRQDEATEAFF. The DNA for the CDR3 is TGTGCCAGCCGACAGGATGAGGCTACTGAAGCTTTCTTT.

The rearrangement links TRBV2 to TRBJ2-5, with no clear D. CDR1 is SNHLY and CDR2 is FYNNEI in the germline V gene. This CDR3 is built from 13 residues. V dropped 6 bases and J dropped 2 bases, with 10 bases sitting between them. CDR3 nucleotides: TGTGCCAGCAGCCCAGGTTTACAAGAGACCCAGTACTTC. Its protein product is CASSPGLQETQYF. The entire variable domain, with the rest obtained from reference TRBV2 and TRBJ2-5, is as follows: EPEVTQTPSHQVTQMGQEVILRCVPISNHLYFYWYRQILGQKVEFLVSFYNNEISEKSEIFDDQFSVERPDGSNFTLKIRSTKLEDSAMYFCASSPGLQETQYFGPGTRLLVL.